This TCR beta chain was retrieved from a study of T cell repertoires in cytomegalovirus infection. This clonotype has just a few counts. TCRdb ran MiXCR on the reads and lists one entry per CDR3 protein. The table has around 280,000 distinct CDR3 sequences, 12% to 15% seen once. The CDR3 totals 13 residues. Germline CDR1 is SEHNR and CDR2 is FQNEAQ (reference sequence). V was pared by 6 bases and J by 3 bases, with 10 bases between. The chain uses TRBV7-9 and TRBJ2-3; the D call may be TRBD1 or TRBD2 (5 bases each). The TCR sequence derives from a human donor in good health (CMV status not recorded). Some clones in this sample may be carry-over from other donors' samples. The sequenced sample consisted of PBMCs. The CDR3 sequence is CASRWGTTDTQYF. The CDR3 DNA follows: TGTGCCAGCAGATGGGGGACGACAGATACGCAGTATTTT.